These 26 T cell receptor beta chains were all obtained from the same sample, sequenced in a study of PD-1 blockade in classical Hodgkin lymphoma. Time point defined: newly diagnosed, previously untreated cHL patient sample. Libraries were prepared by immunoSEQ multiplex PCR; TCRdb keeps only in-frame clonotypes and omits some of them. The sample lists some 21,000 clones, around 94% occurring once. The sequenced material came from peripheral blood mononuclear cells (PBMCs). The receptor source for this set is a human donor with classical Hodgkin lymphoma.

This clone was seen only once. CDR3 protein: CAWSVPNTEAFF. The DNA of the CDR3 is TGTGCCTGGAGTGTACCCAACACTGAAGCTTTCTTT. The V call is TRBV30, the J call TRBJ1-1; D gene uncertain. This CDR3 has 12 amino acids. Germline CDR1 is GTSNPN and CDR2 is SVGIG (reference sequence). V was trimmed by 0 bases and J by 2 bases, leaving 4 bases between them.

The V call is TRBV29-1, the J call TRBJ1-2, with D unresolved. V lost 4 bases, J lost 8 bases, and 11 bases lay in between. Germline V CDR1 and CDR2: SQVTM, ANQGSEA. The CDR3 has 11 residues. CDR3: CSVGVVGGYTF. CDR3 DNA sequence: TGCAGCGTTGGGGTCGTGGGGGGCTACACCTTC.

The J gene is TRBJ2-2, the V gene TRBV7-2; 7 bases line up with TRBD2. Trimming took 2 bases from V and 3 from J; bases not matched to a gene: 9. Germline CDR1 is SGHTA and CDR2 is FQGNSA. The CDR3 is 17 residues long. CDR3 region: CASSLMPGGMDTGELFF. DNA for the CDR3: TGTGCCAGCAGCTTAATGCCCGGGGGGATGGACACCGGGGAGCTGTTTTTT.

Concerning this clone: At one end the junction does not follow the germline gene, possibly because of a read error. V and J are TRBV4-3 and TRBJ1-3, with 7 bases matching TRBD1. Germline V lookup: CDR1 LGHNA, CDR2 YSLEER. The CDR3 covers 16 residues. The CDR3 DNA reads TGCGCCAGCAGCAAAGACAGGGCGACAACTGGAAACACCATATATTTT. Protein: CASSKDRATTGNTIYF.

This chain uses TRBV6-5 with TRBJ2-3; possibly TRBD1 or TRBD2 for D (5 bases each). CDR1 MNHEY and CDR2 SVGAGI come from the germline V gene. The V end was cut by 6 bases, the J end by 9 bases, with 13 bases between. This CDR3 region has 12 residues. In nucleotides, the CDR3 is TGTGCCAGCAGCTCCCGGTGGGGGACGCAGTATTTT. Translating gives CASSSRWGTQYF.

The chain is built from TRBV6-1 and TRBJ1-5, with D perhaps matching TRBD1 (5 bases). V lost 6 bases and J lost 3, with 15 bases in between. In germline, CDR1 is MNHNS, CDR2 SASEGT. The length of the CDR3 is 15 residues. CDR3 in amino acids: CASREGSGDNQPQHF. The CDR3 DNA follows: TGTGCCAGCAGGGAGGGGAGTGGTGACAATCAGCCCCAGCATTTT.

J is TRBJ1-2 and V is TRBV5-1; 8 bases agree with TRBD1. The junction had 7 bases not matched to a gene; V was cut back by 0 bases and J by 6 bases. Per germline, CDR1 SGHRS and CDR2 YFSETQ. The CDR3 has 15 amino acids. The CDR3 coding sequence is TGCGCCAGCAGCTTGGGTGACAGGGGTGGCCATGGCTACACCTTC. This translates into CASSLGDRGGHGYTF.

The V call is TRBV6-1, the J call TRBJ1-5; D is undetermined. Trimming took 2 bases from V and 5 from J, leaving 4 bases between them. CDR1 is MNHNS, CDR2 SASEGT, per germline. The CDR3 spans 12 residues. CDR3 nucleotide sequence: TGTGCCAGCAGTGAAATCTATCAGCCCCAGCATTTT. It specifies CASSEIYQPQHF.

A note on this clone: The same CDR3 arises from other DNA sequences in this sample as well. The V and J genes are TRBV14 and TRBJ2-5; D is perhaps TRBD1 (6 bases). The CDR3 runs to 18 residues. V was shortened by 4 bases and J by 5 bases, with 26 bases between the two germline ends. Germline loops: CDR1 SGHDN, CDR2 FVKESK. As DNA, the CDR3 is TGTGCCAGCAGCCTAAAGCGTATCCGGGACACAAGGCGGGAGACCCAGTACTTC. Translating it yields CASSLKRIRDTRRETQYF.

This clone was counted once. The J gene is TRBJ1-5, the V gene TRBV19; 9 bases are a match to TRBD1. Germline V gives CDR1 LNHDA, CDR2 SQIVND (reference sequence). J gave up 6 bases and V 0 bases, and 9 bases lay outside the gene matches. This CDR3 is built from 17 residues. The CDR3 loop reads CASSIDGTGGYSQPQHF. CDR3 bases: TGTGCCAGTAGTATAGATGGAACAGGGGGCTATAGTCAGCCCCAGCATTTT. Using reference TRBV19 and TRBJ1-5 for the parts outside the CDR3, the full variable domain is DGGITQSPKYLFRKEGQNVTLSCEQNLNHDAMYWYRQDPGQGLRLIYYSQIVNDFQKGDIAEGYSVSREKKESFPLTVTSAQKNPTAFYLCASSIDGTGGYSQPQHFGDGTRLSIL.

V and J are TRBV7-8 and TRBJ2-3; D gene uncertain. Germline V gene sequence: CDR1 SGHVS, CDR2 FQNEAQ. V lost 5 bases and J 6 bases, leaving 12 bases between the germline ends. The CDR3 is 13 residues long. CDR3 loop: CASSGSLGDTQYF. DNA of the CDR3: TGTGCCAGCAGCGGCAGCCTTGGGGATACGCAGTATTTT.

The V and J genes are TRBV29-1 and TRBJ1-1; TRBD1 matches at 8 bases. Unmatched junction bases numbered 9, after V lost 8 bases and J lost 4 bases. Germline CDR1 is SQVTM and CDR2 is ANQGSEA. The CDR3 loop spans 13 amino acids. Written as DNA, the CDR3 is TGCAGCACGCTGCAGGGGGCGCCCACTGAAGCTTTCTTT. Its protein product is CSTLQGAPTEAFF. The full variable domain, rest sourced from reference TRBV29-1 and TRBJ1-1, is SAVISQKPSRDICQRGTSLTIQCQVDSQVTMMFWYRQQPGQSLTLIATANQGSEATYESGFVIDKFPISRPNLTFSTLTVSNMSPEDSSIYLCSTLQGAPTEAFFGQGTRLTVV.

J is TRBJ2-3 and V is TRBV9; a weak D match, TRBD2 (6 bases). The CDR3 length is 16 residues. Germline CDR1 SGDLS, CDR2 YYNGEE. V dropped 1 base and J dropped 0 bases, with 12 bases sitting between them. The CDR3 is CASSVHGSPSTDTQYF. The CDR3 nucleotides read TGTGCCAGCAGCGTACACGGGAGTCCTAGCACAGATACGCAGTATTTT.

In DNA form, the CDR3 reads TGTGCCAGCAGCTCCAGCTCCTACGAGCAGTACTTC. Protein sequence: CASSSSSYEQYF. V is TRBV5-6 and J is TRBJ2-7, with D uncertain. V lost 3 bases to trimming and J lost 0 bases, with 4 bases between them. The CDR3 covers 12 residues. The germline V gene has CDR1 SGHDT and CDR2 YYEEEE.

CDR3 in amino acids: CASSPRGSSYEQYF. The CDR3 coding sequence is TGTGCCAGCAGCCCGCGGGGGTCCTCCTACGAGCAGTACTTC. The rearrangement joins TRBV7-9 to TRBJ2-7; 7 bases align to TRBD2. This CDR3 has 14 residues. V dropped 5 bases and J dropped 0; count of bases not matched to a gene: 4. Germline CDR1 SEHNR, CDR2 FQNEAQ (reference sequence).

The V and J genes are TRBV11-2 and TRBJ1-5, with D possibly being TRBD1 (5 bases). Germline V gene lookup returns CDR1 SGHAT and CDR2 FQNNGV. This CDR3 is 15 amino acids long. Between the trimmed V and J ends, which lost 4 bases and 6 bases, there was a span of 16 bases. This CDR3 reads CASSSARGDGQPQHF. The DNA for the CDR3 is TGTGCCAGCAGCTCGGCGCGGGGGGACGGTCAGCCCCAGCATTTT.

The J gene is TRBJ1-3, the V gene TRBV4-3, with D unresolved. CDR3 length: 15 amino acids. Trimming left V 0 bases short and J 7 bases short, with 13 bases between. In germline, CDR1 is LGHNA, CDR2 YSLEER. This CDR3 is CASSQDEWIGNTIYF. The CDR3 DNA reads as TGCGCCAGCAGCCAAGATGAATGGATTGGGAACACCATATATTTT.

V is TRBV15 and J is TRBJ1-2; D not resolved. CDR1 and CDR2 (germline): LNHNV, YYDKDF (reference sequence). Between the trimmed V and J ends, which lost 0 bases and 2 bases, there was a span of 10 bases. The CDR3 consists of 15 residues. The CDR3 DNA reads as TGTGCCACCAGCAGAGATTCGCCCGGGAACTATGGCTACACCTTC. Protein: CATSRDSPGNYGYTF.

Remarks on this clone: One junction end does not reproduce the germline sequence, and a read error may be involved. The chain uses TRBV7-6 and TRBJ2-1, with TRBD1 identical over 7 bases. The CDR3 is 14 residues long. CDR1 is SGHVS and CDR2 is FNYEAQ in the germline V gene. The CDR3 reads CATSRGNSYNEQFF. DNA of the CDR3: TGTGCCACCAGCAGGGGGAACTCCTACAATGAGCAGTTCTTC.

The rearrangement joins TRBV7-9 to TRBJ2-3; TRBD2 agrees at 8 bases. The CDR3 loop spans 14 amino acids. Per the germline V gene, CDR1 is SEHNR and CDR2 is FQNEAQ (reference sequence). With 6 bases clipped from V and 3 bases from J, the junction kept 5 bases outside the gene matches. The CDR3 here is CASRKTGGTDTQYF. DNA of the CDR3: TGTGCCAGCAGGAAAACGGGGGGGACAGATACGCAGTATTTT.

This sequence joins TRBV7-3 and TRBJ2-5, with 8 bases matching TRBD1. V shed 4 bases, J shed 4 bases, and the junction held 8 bases outside the gene matches. CDR3 length: 15 residues. Germline values: CDR1 SGHTA, CDR2 FQGTGA. CDR3 region: CASSSTGGPLETQYF. The CDR3 nucleotides are TGTGCCAGCAGCTCCACAGGGGGTCCCCTAGAGACCCAGTACTTC. Filled out from reference TRBV7-3 and TRBJ2-5, the complete variable domain reads GAGVSQTPSNKVTEKGKYVELRCDPISGHTALYWYRQSLGQGPEFLIYFQGTGAADDSGLPNDRFFAVRPEGSVSTLKIQRTERGDSAVYLCASSSTGGPLETQYFGPGTRLLVL.

The rearrangement uses TRBV15 and TRBJ1-2; D gene unclear. Trimming pared 0 bases from V and 6 bases from J, leaving 8 bases between. The CDR3 runs to 13 residues. Germline V gene data show CDR1 as LNHNV and CDR2 as YYDKDF (reference sequence). This CDR3 is CATSREANHGYTF. The CDR3 nucleotides read TGTGCCACCAGCAGAGAGGCGAACCATGGCTACACCTTC.

This chain links TRBV13 with TRBJ2-5; a weak D match, TRBD1 (6 bases). Looked up from germline, CDR1 is PRHDT and CDR2 is FYEKMQ (reference sequence). V gave up 5 bases and J gave up 5 bases, with 18 bases separating them. The CDR3 length is 15 residues. This chain's CDR3 is CASSLRDTFRETQYF. CDR3 bases: TGTGCCAGCAGCCTTCGGGACACCTTTCGGGAGACCCAGTACTTC.

This chain joins TRBV5-6 and TRBJ1-3; TRBD1 is a possible D gene (5 bases). This CDR3 comprises 14 residues. The V end lost 5 bases, the J end lost 0 bases, and 9 bases lay between the germline ends. Germline V gene sequence: CDR1 SGHDT, CDR2 YYEEEE. CDR3 amino acids: CASSPGTSGNTIYF. As DNA, the CDR3 is TGTGCCAGCAGTCCTGGGACCTCTGGAAACACCATATATTTT.

The chain links TRBV19 to TRBJ2-7; either TRBD1 or TRBD2 may supply D (5 bases each). Germline V gene lookup returns CDR1 LNHDA and CDR2 SQIVND (reference sequence). The CDR3 has 14 amino acids. The ends were cut back, 4 bases at V and 8 bases at J, with 18 bases in the middle. This CDR3 is CASSTTTPQGQQYF. The CDR3 region has the DNA TGTGCCAGTAGTACGACGACTCCCCAGGGACAGCAGTACTTC.

The genes are TRBV5-1 and TRBJ1-5; D perhaps matches TRBD1 (6 bases). Germline V gene data show CDR1 as SGHRS and CDR2 as YFSETQ. V shed 0 bases and J shed 4 bases, with 8 bases lying between them. This CDR3 is built from 14 residues. CDR3 loop: CASSLGDTNQPQHF. The CDR3 nucleotides read TGCGCCAGCAGCTTGGGGGACACTAATCAGCCCCAGCATTTT.